The TCR beta chain described here comes from a study of control samples from healthy donors and cancer patients. V gave up 0 bases and J gave up 5 bases; unmatched junction bases: 7. In germline, CDR1 is GTSNPN, CDR2 SVGIG (reference sequence). This CDR3 contains 15 residues. Here immunoSEQ multiplex PCR was the method, and the copy in TCRdb shows in-frame clones only, minus some. Seen here are some 410,000 clones, more than 80% observed once, and the top ten hold more than 6%. The rearrangement links TRBV30 to TRBJ2-7, with 10 positions matching TRBD2. Sample: PBMCs. The origin of this receptor is a man aged 40-50 years with head and neck cancer. The CDR3 DNA sequence: TGTGCCTGGAGTGTACGGCTAGCGGGAGAGAACGAGCAGTACTTC. This translates into CAWSVRLAGENEQYF.